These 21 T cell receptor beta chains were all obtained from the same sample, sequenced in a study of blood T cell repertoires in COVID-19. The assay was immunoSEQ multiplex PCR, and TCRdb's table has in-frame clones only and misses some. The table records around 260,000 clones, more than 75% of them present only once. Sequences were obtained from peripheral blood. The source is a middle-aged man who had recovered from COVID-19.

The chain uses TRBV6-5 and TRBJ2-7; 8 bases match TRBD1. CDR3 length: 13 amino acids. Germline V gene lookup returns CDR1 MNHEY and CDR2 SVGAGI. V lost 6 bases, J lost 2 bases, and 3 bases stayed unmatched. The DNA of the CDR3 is TGTGCCAGCAGGACAGGGGAGGCCTACGAGCAGTACTTC. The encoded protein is CASRTGEAYEQYF.

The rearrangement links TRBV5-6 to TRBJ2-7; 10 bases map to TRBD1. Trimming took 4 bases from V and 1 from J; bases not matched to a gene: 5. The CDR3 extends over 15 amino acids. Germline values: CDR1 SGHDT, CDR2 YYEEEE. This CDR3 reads CASSQPGQGSYEQYF. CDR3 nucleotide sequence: TGTGCCAGCAGCCAGCCGGGACAGGGGTCCTACGAGCAGTACTTC.

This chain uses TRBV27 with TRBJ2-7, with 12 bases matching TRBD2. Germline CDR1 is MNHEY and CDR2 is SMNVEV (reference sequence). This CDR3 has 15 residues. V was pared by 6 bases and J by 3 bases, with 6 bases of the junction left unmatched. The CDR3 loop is CASSRLAGVVYEQYF. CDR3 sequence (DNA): TGTGCCAGCAGCAGACTAGCGGGAGTAGTCTACGAGCAGTACTTC.

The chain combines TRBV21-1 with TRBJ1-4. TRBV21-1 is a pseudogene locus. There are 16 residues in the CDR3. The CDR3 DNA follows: TGTGCCAGCAGCAAAGTGCGAAAGACAACTAATGAAAAACTGTTTTTT. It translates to CASSKVRKTTNEKLFF.

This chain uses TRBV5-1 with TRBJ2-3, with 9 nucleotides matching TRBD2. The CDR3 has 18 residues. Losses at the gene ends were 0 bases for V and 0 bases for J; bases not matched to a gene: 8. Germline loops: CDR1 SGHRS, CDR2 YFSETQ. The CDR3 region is CASSLVASGELSTDTQYF. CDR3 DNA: TGCGCCAGCAGCTTGGTAGCTAGCGGGGAACTTAGCACAGATACGCAGTATTTT.

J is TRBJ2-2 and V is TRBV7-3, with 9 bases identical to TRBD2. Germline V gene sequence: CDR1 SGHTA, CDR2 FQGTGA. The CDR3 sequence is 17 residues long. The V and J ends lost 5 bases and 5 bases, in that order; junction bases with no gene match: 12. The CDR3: CASSQQVSGRRTGELFF. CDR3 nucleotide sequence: TGTGCCAGCAGCCAACAAGTTAGCGGGAGACGTACCGGGGAGCTGTTTTTT.

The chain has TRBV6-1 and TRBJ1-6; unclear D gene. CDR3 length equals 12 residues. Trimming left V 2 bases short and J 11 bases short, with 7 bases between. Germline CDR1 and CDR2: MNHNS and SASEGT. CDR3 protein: CASSENITPLHF. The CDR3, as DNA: TGTGCCAGCAGTGAAAATATTACACCCCTCCACTTT.

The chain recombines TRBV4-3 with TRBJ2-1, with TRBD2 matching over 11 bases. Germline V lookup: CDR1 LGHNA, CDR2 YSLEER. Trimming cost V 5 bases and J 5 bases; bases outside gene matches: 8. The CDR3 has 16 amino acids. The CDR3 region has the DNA TGCGCCAGCAGCGGCCTCCTAGCGGGAGGACACAATGAGCAGTTCTTC. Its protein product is CASSGLLAGGHNEQFF.

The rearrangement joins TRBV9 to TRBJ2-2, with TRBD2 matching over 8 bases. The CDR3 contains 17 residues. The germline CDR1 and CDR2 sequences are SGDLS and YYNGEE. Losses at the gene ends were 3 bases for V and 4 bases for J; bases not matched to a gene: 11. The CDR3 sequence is CASSEPISGGATGELFF. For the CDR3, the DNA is TGTGCCAGCAGCGAGCCAATAAGCGGGGGCGCCACCGGGGAGCTGTTTTTT.

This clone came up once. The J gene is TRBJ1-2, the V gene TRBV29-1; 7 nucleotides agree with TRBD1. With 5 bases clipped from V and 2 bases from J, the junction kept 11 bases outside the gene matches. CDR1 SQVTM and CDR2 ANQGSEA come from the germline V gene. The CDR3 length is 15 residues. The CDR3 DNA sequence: TGCAGCGTTTTCGGACAGGCCGCCTCCAACTATGGCTACACCTTC. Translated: CSVFGQAASNYGYTF.

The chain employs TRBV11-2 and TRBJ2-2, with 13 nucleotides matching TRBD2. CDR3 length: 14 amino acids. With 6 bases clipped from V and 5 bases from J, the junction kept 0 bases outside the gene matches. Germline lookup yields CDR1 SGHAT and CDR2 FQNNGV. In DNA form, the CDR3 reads TGTGCCAGCAGGACTAGCGGGGGGACCGGGGAGCTGTTTTTT. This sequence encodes CASRTSGGTGELFF.

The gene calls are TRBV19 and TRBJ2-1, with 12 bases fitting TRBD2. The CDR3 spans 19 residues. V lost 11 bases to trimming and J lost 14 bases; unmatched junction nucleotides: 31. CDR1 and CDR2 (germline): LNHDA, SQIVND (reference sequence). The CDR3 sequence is CALTRVGLAGGDVVGWKFF. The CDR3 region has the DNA TGTGCCCTCACTCGAGTGGGTCTAGCGGGAGGGGATGTAGTTGGGTGGAAGTTCTTC.

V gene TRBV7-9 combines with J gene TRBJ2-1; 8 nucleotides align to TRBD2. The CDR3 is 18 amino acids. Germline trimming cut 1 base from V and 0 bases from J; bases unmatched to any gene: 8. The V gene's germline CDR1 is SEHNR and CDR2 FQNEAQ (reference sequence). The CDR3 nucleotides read TGTGCCAGCAGCTTAGGTAGCGGGGCACCGAGCTCCTACAATGAGCAGTTCTTC. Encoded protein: CASSLGSGAPSSYNEQFF. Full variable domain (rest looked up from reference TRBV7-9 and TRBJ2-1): DTGVSQNPRHKITKRGQNVTFRCDPISEHNRLYWYRQTLGQGPEFLTYFQNEAQLEKSRLLSDRFSAERPKGSFSTLEIQRTEQGDSAMYLCASSLGSGAPSSYNEQFFGPGTRLTVL.

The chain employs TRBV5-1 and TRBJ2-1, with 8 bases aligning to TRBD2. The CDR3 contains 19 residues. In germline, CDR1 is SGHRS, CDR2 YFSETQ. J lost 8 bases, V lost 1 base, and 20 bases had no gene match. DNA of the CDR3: TGCGCCAGCAGCTTGAGAGTCTGGCGGGAGGTCCGGTTCTCTTATGAGCAGTTCTTC. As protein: CASSLRVWREVRFSYEQFF.

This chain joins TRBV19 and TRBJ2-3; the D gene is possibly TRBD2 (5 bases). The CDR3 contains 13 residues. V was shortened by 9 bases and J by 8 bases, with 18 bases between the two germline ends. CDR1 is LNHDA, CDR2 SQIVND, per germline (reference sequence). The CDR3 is CASSLAPASTQYF. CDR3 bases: TGTGCCAGCAGCTTAGCGCCCGCTAGTACGCAGTATTTT.

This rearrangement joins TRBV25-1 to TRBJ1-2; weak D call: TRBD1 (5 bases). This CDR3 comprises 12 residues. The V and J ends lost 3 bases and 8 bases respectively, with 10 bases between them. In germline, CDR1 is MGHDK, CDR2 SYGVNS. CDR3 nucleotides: TGTGCCAGCAGTGATGCAGGGCGGGGCTACACCTTC. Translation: CASSDAGRGYTF.

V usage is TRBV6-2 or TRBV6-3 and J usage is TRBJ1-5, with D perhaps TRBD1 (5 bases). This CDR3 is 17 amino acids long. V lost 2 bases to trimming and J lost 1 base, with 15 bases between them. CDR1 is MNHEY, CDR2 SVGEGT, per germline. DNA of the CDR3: TGTGCCAGCAGTTACGGACATACTGGGTCCAGCAATCAGCCCCAGCATTTT. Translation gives CASSYGHTGSSNQPQHF.

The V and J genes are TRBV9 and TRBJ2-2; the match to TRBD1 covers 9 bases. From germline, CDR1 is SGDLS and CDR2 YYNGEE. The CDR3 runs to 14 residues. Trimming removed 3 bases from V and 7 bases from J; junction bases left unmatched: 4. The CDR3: CASSGTGDGGELFF. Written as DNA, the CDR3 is TGTGCCAGCAGCGGGACAGGGGATGGCGGGGAGCTGTTTTTT.

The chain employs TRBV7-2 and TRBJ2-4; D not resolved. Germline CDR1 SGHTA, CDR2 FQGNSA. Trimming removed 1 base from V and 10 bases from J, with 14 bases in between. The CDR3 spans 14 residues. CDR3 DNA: TGTGCCAGCAGCTTAGTCCAGGTCGGCACGATTCAGTACTTC. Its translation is CASSLVQVGTIQYF.

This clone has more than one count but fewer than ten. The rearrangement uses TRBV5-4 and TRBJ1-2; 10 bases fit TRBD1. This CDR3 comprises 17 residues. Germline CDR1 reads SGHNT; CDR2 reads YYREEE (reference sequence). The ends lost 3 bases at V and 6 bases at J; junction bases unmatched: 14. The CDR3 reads CASSSPGQGRTKDGYTF. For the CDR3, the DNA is TGTGCCAGCAGCTCCCCGGGACAGGGGAGGACAAAGGATGGCTACACCTTC.

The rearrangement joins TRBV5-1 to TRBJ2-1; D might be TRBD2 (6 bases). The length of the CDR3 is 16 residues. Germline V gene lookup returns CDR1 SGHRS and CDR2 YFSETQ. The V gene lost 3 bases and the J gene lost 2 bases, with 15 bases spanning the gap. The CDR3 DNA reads TGCGCCAGCAGCTCCCGACTAGACGGGCCCTACAATGAGCAGTTCTTC. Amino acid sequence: CASSSRLDGPYNEQFF. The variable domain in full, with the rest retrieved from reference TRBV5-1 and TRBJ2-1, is KAGVTQTPRYLIKTRGQQVTLSCSPISGHRSVSWYQQTPGQGLQFLFEYFSETQRNKGNFPGRFSGRQFSNSRSEMNVSTLELGDSALYLCASSSRLDGPYNEQFFGPGTRLTVL.